Following are 19 T cell receptor beta chains from one sample sequenced in a study of blood T cell repertoires in COVID-19. Data came from immunoSEQ multiplex PCR; TCRdb stores just in-frame clones and leaves some out. This table holds around 170,000 clones, 90% found once. Material for sequencing was peripheral blood. Receptors originate from a man aged 50 to 59 with acute or convalescent COVID-19.

The rearrangement links TRBV7-2 to TRBJ1-5, with a possible D match to TRBD1 (6 bases). This CDR3 is built from 13 residues. V was shortened by 5 bases and J by 5 bases, with 10 bases between the two germline ends. Germline V lookup: CDR1 SGHTA, CDR2 FQGNSA. CDR3 residues: CASSPGADQPQHF. The DNA for the CDR3 is TGTGCCAGCAGCCCAGGGGCCGATCAGCCCCAGCATTTT.

In its sample, this clone was seen once. The V gene is TRBV3-1 (or the pseudogene TRBV3-2), the J gene TRBJ2-5; 8 bases are a match to TRBD2. The V and J ends lost 0 bases and 5 bases, in that order; junction bases with no gene match: 8. In germline, CDR1 is LGHDT, CDR2 YNNKEL (reference sequence). The CDR3 sequence is 16 residues long. CDR3 in amino acids: CASSQDPQPGGETQYF. The CDR3 nucleotides are TGTGCCAGCAGCCAAGATCCCCAACCGGGGGGGGAGACCCAGTACTTC.

V and J are TRBV9 and TRBJ1-3; D not resolved. Trimming took 3 bases from V and 4 from J, leaving 14 bases between them. Germline CDR1 is SGDLS and CDR2 is YYNGEE. This CDR3 comprises 15 residues. The CDR3 loop is CASSATVSFGNTIYF. CDR3 nucleotides: TGTGCCAGCAGCGCAACAGTATCTTTCGGAAACACCATATATTTT.

The chain combines TRBV5-4 with TRBJ1-1, with a tentative D call TRBD1 (6 bases). The CDR3 consists of 16 residues. CDR1 SGHNT and CDR2 YYREEE come from the germline V gene (reference sequence). The germline V and J ends were trimmed by 6 bases and 0 bases, with 18 bases remaining between them. CDR3 sequence: CASTAGGSRLNTEAFF. The CDR3 region has the DNA TGTGCCAGCACCGCGGGGGGCTCAAGGCTGAACACTGAAGCTTTCTTT.

This chain uses TRBV11-1 with TRBJ2-1; TRBD2 agrees at 7 bases. The CDR3 is 15 amino acids. Germline trimming cut 3 bases from V and 7 bases from J; bases unmatched to any gene: 9. CDR1 and CDR2 from the germline V gene are SGHAT and FQDESV (reference sequence). This CDR3 reads CASSFVAGVGNEQFF. CDR3 nucleotides: TGTGCCAGCAGCTTCGTGGCGGGAGTGGGTAATGAGCAGTTCTTC.

The gene calls are TRBV4-1 and TRBJ2-7, with D maybe TRBD2 (5 bases). V lost 2 bases, J lost 2 bases, and 16 bases lay in between. The germline V gene has CDR1 MGHRA and CDR2 YSYEKL. This CDR3 region has 16 residues. The CDR3 DNA follows: TGCGCCAGCAGCCAACTCACTTCGGGGAGCACCTACGAGCAGTACTTC. It encodes CASSQLTSGSTYEQYF.

This clone occurred once. The chain carries TRBV20-1 and TRBJ1-3; D is unresolved. The germline gives CDR1 DFQATT, CDR2 SNEGSKA (reference sequence). This CDR3 contains 13 residues. V was trimmed by 3 bases and J by 0 bases, leaving 6 bases between them. The CDR3 bases are TGCAGTGCTAGTCCAGGCTCTGGAAACACCATATATTTT. This translates into CSASPGSGNTIYF.

The chain uses TRBV29-1 and TRBJ2-3; no reliable D call. V lost 0 bases, J lost 3 bases, and 10 bases lay in between. The CDR3 consists of 14 residues. Germline lookup yields CDR1 SQVTM and CDR2 ANQGSEA. The CDR3 DNA reads TGCAGCGTTGAAGATCCCCACCAGACAGATACGCAGTATTTT. This codes for CSVEDPHQTDTQYF.

The V call is TRBV6-6, the J call TRBJ2-7; 12 bases fit TRBD2. Germline V gives CDR1 MNHNY, CDR2 SVGAGI (reference sequence). The V and J ends lost 5 bases and 3 bases, in that order; junction bases with no gene match: 5. This CDR3 is 15 amino acids long. The CDR3 region is CASSVTSGGRYEQYV. The CDR3 region has the DNA TGTGCCAGCAGTGTGACTAGCGGGGGACGCTACGAGCAGTACGTC.

The rearrangement links TRBV7-2 to TRBJ1-2; 7 nucleotides align to TRBD1. This CDR3 has 12 residues. Germline loops: CDR1 SGHTA, CDR2 FQGNSA. The trim removed 7 bases at V and 7 bases at J, leaving 6 bases unmatched. In DNA, the CDR3 is TGTGCCAGCAAGGAGGGGGCGCGTGGCTACACCTTC. Amino acids: CASKEGARGYTF.

J is TRBJ2-7 and V is TRBV7-2; 8 bases line up with TRBD2. V lost 1 base, J lost 1 base, and 12 bases stayed unmatched. Germline lookup yields CDR1 SGHTA and CDR2 FQGNSA. This CDR3 comprises 18 residues. As DNA, the CDR3 is TGTGCCAGCAGCTTAGGGCCCACTAGCGGCCTTACTTCCTACGAGCAGTACTTC. Amino acids: CASSLGPTSGLTSYEQYF.

The chain combines TRBV6-2 or TRBV6-3 with TRBJ2-1; maybe TRBD1 (6 bases). The CDR3 is 13 residues long. Germline CDR1 reads MNHEY; CDR2 reads SVGEGT. With 5 bases removed from V and 4 bases from J, the gap between germline ends came to 9 bases. The DNA of the CDR3 is TGTGCCAGCAGTGTGGACAGTTACAATGAGCAGTTCTTC. This encodes CASSVDSYNEQFF.

The chain employs TRBV5-8 and TRBJ1-5; 7 positions match TRBD1. In germline, CDR1 is SGHTS, CDR2 YDEGEE. Trimming at V came to 4 bases and at J to 6 bases, leaving 7 bases not matched to a gene. The CDR3 loop spans 14 amino acids. DNA for the CDR3: TGTGCCAGCAGCATAAGACAGGGACGTCAGCCCCAGCATTTT. It translates to CASSIRQGRQPQHF.

The chain combines TRBV6-6 with TRBJ1-5, with 8 bases fitting TRBD1. With V trimmed by 2 bases and J by 4 bases, 4 bases remained unmatched. Germline V CDR1 and CDR2: MNHNY, SVGAGI (reference sequence). The CDR3 spans 15 residues. CDR3 residues: CASSYDRGGNQPQHF. CDR3 nucleotides: TGTGCCAGCAGTTACGACAGGGGTGGTAATCAGCCCCAGCATTTT.

The rearrangement joins TRBV19 to TRBJ1-6; 10 bases fit TRBD1. Germline V gene lookup returns CDR1 LNHDA and CDR2 SQIVND (reference sequence). The CDR3 consists of 13 residues. V trimming: 6 bases; J trimming: 7 bases; junction bases outside the gene matches: 0. The CDR3 region has the DNA TGTGCCAGTAGGGACAGGGGGAATTCACCCCTCCACTTT. Protein product: CASRDRGNSPLHF.

The chain has TRBV10-2 and TRBJ2-1; 13 bases match TRBD2. The CDR3 contains 19 residues. The J segment lost 2 bases and the V segment lost 7 bases, leaving 14 bases of the junction unmatched. Germline assignment: CDR1 WSHSY and CDR2 SAAADI. The CDR3 nucleotides read TGCGCCAGCACCGCCGGGACTAGCGGGGCCACTGAGGCCTACAATGAGCAGTTCTTC. It encodes CASTAGTSGATEAYNEQFF.

The J gene is TRBJ1-5, the V gene TRBV5-1, with 10 bases that match TRBD1. Germline V gives CDR1 SGHRS, CDR2 YFSETQ. This CDR3 has 16 residues. V trimming: 0 bases; J trimming: 0 bases; junction bases outside the gene matches: 0. The CDR3 reads CASSLGDRGSNQPQHF. The CDR3 DNA sequence: TGCGCCAGCAGCTTGGGGGACAGGGGTAGCAATCAGCCCCAGCATTTT.

The chain carries TRBV19 and TRBJ1-3; D gene uncertain. The CDR3 has 13 residues. CDR1 and CDR2 (germline): LNHDA, SQIVND (reference sequence). Between the trimmed V and J ends, which lost 4 bases and 4 bases, there was a span of 8 bases. The chain's CDR3 is CASSTAVGNTIYF. Here the CDR3 DNA reads TGTGCCAGTAGTACGGCGGTGGGAAACACCATATATTTT.

The chain joins TRBV6-2 or TRBV6-3 to TRBJ1-5; D gene unclear. Trimming shortened V by 5 bases and J by 5 bases, and 13 bases separated the two germline ends. From germline, CDR1 is MNHEY and CDR2 SVGEGT. The CDR3 length is 14 residues. CDR3 amino acids: CASSEEVGYQPQHF. The DNA for the CDR3 is TGTGCCAGCAGTGAGGAGGTGGGATATCAGCCCCAGCATTTT.